The 21 T cell receptor beta chains below all came from one sample that was sequenced in a study of T-cell reconstitution after alpha-beta-depleted transplantation in children. TCRbeta library construction was performed incorporating unique molecular identifiers. TCRdb re-called the PCR reads with MiXCR, one entry per CDR3 protein. The table includes around 600,000 distinct CDR3 sequences, 8% to 11% detected once. This sample comprised PBMCs from the stem cell graft donor, obtained from the stem cell graft. All receptors come from a human donor who donated a stem cell graft to a child with acute myeloid leukemia.

V and J are TRBV10-3 and TRBJ2-1; 7 bases match TRBD2. The J segment lost 1 base and the V segment lost 4 bases, leaving 4 bases of the junction unmatched. Germline CDR1 is ENHRY and CDR2 is SYGVKD. The CDR3 spans 15 residues. The CDR3 here is CAISVSGISYNEQFF. CDR3 DNA: TGTGCCATCAGTGTAAGCGGGATTTCCTACAATGAGCAGTTCTTC.

This chain uses TRBV5-1 with TRBJ2-7, with D perhaps matching TRBD2 (6 bases). The ends were cut back, 3 bases at V and 7 bases at J, with 20 bases in the middle. CDR1 and CDR2 (germline): SGHRS, YFSETQ. The CDR3 length is 15 residues. The chain's CDR3 is CASSSTDPGRGEQYF. The CDR3 nucleotides read TGCGCCAGCAGCTCGACAGATCCCGGCCGGGGGGAGCAGTACTTC. The variable domain in full, completed from reference TRBV5-1 and TRBJ2-7, reads KAGVTQTPRYLIKTRGQQVTLSCSPISGHRSVSWYQQTPGQGLQFLFEYFSETQRNKGNFPGRFSGRQFSNSRSEMNVSTLELGDSALYLCASSSTDPGRGEQYFGPGTRLTVT.

CDR3 nucleotide sequence: TGTGCCGGGGGAAGGGCCTCTGGATACGAGCAGTTCTTC. Its protein is CAGGRASGYEQFF. The chain carries TRBV6-2 or TRBV6-3 and TRBJ2-1, with D perhaps assigned TRBD1 or TRBD2 (5 bases each). This CDR3 has 13 residues. Trimming took 11 bases from V and 10 from J, leaving 21 bases between them. The germline V gene encodes CDR1 MNHEY and CDR2 SVGEGT.

This clonotype was picked up a small number of times. This rearrangement joins TRBV20-1 to TRBJ2-2; the D is unclear. Germline V CDR1 and CDR2: DFQATT, SNEGSKA (reference sequence). The V end was cut by 0 bases, the J end by 6 bases, with 11 bases between. This CDR3 is built from 14 residues. CDR3 coding DNA: TGCAGTGCTAGAGACGTAGTAGTAGCCGGGGAGCTGTTTTTT. It encodes CSARDVVVAGELFF.

This clonotype appeared many times. J is TRBJ2-2 and V is TRBV4-3, with D perhaps TRBD2 (6 bases). The CDR3 covers 19 residues. Trimming pared 0 bases from V and 0 bases from J, leaving 17 bases between. Per germline, CDR1 LGHNA and CDR2 YSLEER. CDR3 nucleotide sequence: TGCGCCAGCAGCCAAGATTGGATAGGGGAGGCCGCGAACACCGGGGAGCTGTTTTTT. It is translated as CASSQDWIGEAANTGELFF.

This clonotype was counted a few times. The genes are TRBV20-1 and TRBJ1-2; 8 bases map to TRBD1. After removal of 5 bases from V and 6 bases from J, the junction contained 11 bases not matched to a gene. The V gene's germline CDR1 is DFQATT and CDR2 SNEGSKA (reference sequence). CDR3 length: 14 residues. CDR3 sequence (DNA): TGCAGTGCTCCAGAGGACAGGGCCCTTAATGGCTACACCTTC. This sequence encodes CSAPEDRALNGYTF.

In its sample, this clonotype was seen many times. The V call is TRBV28, the J call TRBJ2-7, with 8 bases that match TRBD1. CDR3 length: 15 residues. The ends lost 5 bases at V and 7 bases at J; junction bases unmatched: 13. The germline V gene has CDR1 MDHEN and CDR2 SYDVKM. The CDR3 region has the DNA TGTGCCAGCAGTACCCGGGACAGGCCTTTGGGGGAGCAGTACTTC. Translation: CASSTRDRPLGEQYF.

This chain connects TRBV7-9 to TRBJ1-6; a weak D match, TRBD1 (6 bases). CDR3 length: 16 amino acids. V was cut by 4 bases and J by 2 bases, with 12 bases left in between. Germline CDR1 is SEHNR and CDR2 is FQNEAQ (reference sequence). DNA for the CDR3: TGTGCCAGCAGCTGGGGGCAGGCACCCTATAATTCACCCCTCCACTTT. It specifies CASSWGQAPYNSPLHF.

The DNA of the CDR3 is TGTGCCAGCAGCCCCCCCCCCGCGCGAGAGACCCAGTACTTC. This codes for CASSPPPARETQYF. This chain joins TRBV7-2 and TRBJ2-5, with no clear D. In germline, CDR1 is SGHTA, CDR2 FQGNSA. V lost 5 bases, J lost 4 bases, and 14 bases lay in between. The CDR3 is 14 amino acids.

This clonotype was seen repeatedly, ten times or more. This chain connects TRBV5-1 to TRBJ2-3; 10 positions match TRBD2. This CDR3 spans 18 amino acids. Germline-derived CDR1 and CDR2 are SGHRS and YFSETQ. Trimming cost V 0 bases and J 2 bases; bases outside gene matches: 9. For the CDR3, the DNA is TGCGCCAGCAGCTTGGCCAGGACTAGCGGAGAAATCACAGATACGCAGTATTTT. Its translation: CASSLARTSGEITDTQYF. Full variable domain (missing parts from reference TRBV5-1 and TRBJ2-3): KAGVTQTPRYLIKTRGQQVTLSCSPISGHRSVSWYQQTPGQGLQFLFEYFSETQRNKGNFPGRFSGRQFSNSRSEMNVSTLELGDSALYLCASSLARTSGEITDTQYFGPGTRLTVL.

This clonotype was counted at least ten times. The genes are TRBV5-1 and TRBJ1-2; a weak D match, TRBD1 (6 bases). The CDR3 runs to 14 residues. V was pared by 1 base and J by 0 bases, with 7 bases between. Germline CDR1 SGHRS, CDR2 YFSETQ. CDR3 bases: TGCGCCAGCAGCTTGCAGGGGACTAACTATGGCTACACCTTC. This sequence encodes CASSLQGTNYGYTF.

This clonotype has at least ten counts. CDR3 region: CASSFRDTEAFF. The CDR3 nucleotides are TGCGCCAGCAGCTTTCGGGACACTGAAGCTTTCTTT. The chain is built from TRBV5-1 and TRBJ1-1, with no clear D. Germline loops: CDR1 SGHRS, CDR2 YFSETQ. The CDR3 spans 12 residues. V was trimmed by 2 bases and J by 3 bases, leaving 5 bases between them.

This clonotype has a count of ten or more. The chain couples TRBV5-4 to TRBJ2-5, with a possible D match to TRBD1 (5 bases). Germline V gene lookup returns CDR1 SGHNT and CDR2 YYREEE (reference sequence). The V end lost 2 bases, the J end lost 3 bases, and 14 bases lay between the germline ends. The CDR3 is 15 residues long. This CDR3 is CASSFPGHKKETQYF. The CDR3 DNA is TGTGCCAGCAGCTTTCCTGGACATAAAAAAGAGACCCAGTACTTC.

The rearrangement uses TRBV24-1 and TRBJ2-1, with D perhaps matching TRBD2 (7 bases). CDR1 and CDR2 (germline): KGHDR, SFDVKD. The CDR3 sequence is 14 residues long. Between the trimmed V and J ends, which lost 7 bases and 7 bases, there was a span of 16 bases. The CDR3 nucleotides read TGTGCCACCAGAGGGAGGGGACAAACTAATGAGCAGTTCTTC. This sequence encodes CATRGRGQTNEQFF.

A few counts support this clonotype. V and J are TRBV12-3 or TRBV12-4 and TRBJ2-7; D unresolved. This CDR3 has 12 residues. V was cut by 7 bases and J by 6 bases, with 13 bases left in between. The CDR3 loop is CASTLSGSEQYF. The CDR3 DNA follows: TGTGCCAGCACTCTAAGTGGTTCCGAGCAGTACTTC.

This clonotype was seen a handful of times. The chain has TRBV30 and TRBJ1-1; maybe TRBD1 (6 bases). The CDR3 is made up of 13 amino acids. V was shortened by 3 bases and J by 5 bases, with 13 bases between the two germline ends. Germline V gene sequence: CDR1 GTSNPN, CDR2 SVGIG (reference sequence). CDR3 bases: TGTGCCTGGAGCAAGACAGGCAGGACTGAAGCTTTCTTT. Protein product: CAWSKTGRTEAFF.

This clonotype was seen a few times. The chain employs TRBV2 and TRBJ1-1, with TRBD1 identical over 9 bases. Germline trimming cut 8 bases from V and 4 bases from J; bases unmatched to any gene: 8. The CDR3 length is 14 residues. Germline CDR1 SNHLY, CDR2 FYNNEI. The CDR3 spells CASGATGGLTEAFF. DNA of the CDR3: TGTGCCAGCGGCGCAACAGGGGGCCTCACTGAAGCTTTCTTT. Drawing the rest from reference TRBV2 and TRBJ1-1, the complete variable domain is EPEVTQTPSHQVTQMGQEVILRCVPISNHLYFYWYRQILGQKVEFLVSFYNNEISEKSEIFDDQFSVERPDGSNFTLKIRSTKLEDSAMYFCASGATGGLTEAFFGQGTRLTVV.

This clonotype was seen a handful of times. The rearrangement joins TRBV28 to TRBJ1-1, with D unclear. Germline V gene data show CDR1 as MDHEN and CDR2 as SYDVKM. This CDR3 has 15 amino acids. With 1 base removed from V and 0 bases from J, the gap between germline ends came to 9 bases. This CDR3 reads CASSLFPGMNTEAFF. CDR3 bases: TGTGCCAGCAGTTTATTCCCGGGGATGAACACTGAAGCTTTCTTT. The full variable domain, rest sourced from reference TRBV28 and TRBJ1-1, is DVKVTQSSRYLVKRTGEKVFLECVQDMDHENMFWYRQDPGLGLRLIYFSYDVKMKEKGDIPEGYSVSREKKERFSLILESASTNQTSMYLCASSLFPGMNTEAFFGQGTRLTVV.

The sample holds many counts of this clonotype. A read error may account for a junction end that differs from germline. This chain joins TRBV5-1 and TRBJ2-2, with D possibly matching TRBD2 (6 bases). Per germline, CDR1 SGHRS and CDR2 YFSETQ. CDR3 length: 15 amino acids. The CDR3 sequence: CASSQSGLNTGELFF. The CDR3 region has the DNA TGCGCTAGCAGCCAGTCGGGACTCAACACCGGGGAGCTGTTTTTT.

This sequence joins TRBV20-1 and TRBJ2-3, with TRBD2 matching 9 bases. V gave up 5 bases and J gave up 6 bases; unmatched junction bases: 6. CDR1 and CDR2 from the germline V gene are DFQATT and SNEGSKA (reference sequence). This CDR3 is 13 amino acids long. The DNA for the CDR3 is TGCAGTGCTCGGTACGGACTAGCGGATACGCAGTATTTT. It translates to CSARYGLADTQYF.

A few counts support this clonotype. This rearrangement joins TRBV20-1 to TRBJ2-2, with D unclear. V lost 0 bases and J 2 bases, leaving 10 bases between the germline ends. This CDR3 contains 15 residues. CDR1 and CDR2 from the germline V gene are DFQATT and SNEGSKA (reference sequence). The CDR3 DNA sequence: TGCAGTGCTAGAGATCCGGGTAGTAACACCGGGGAGCTGTTTTTT. Its translation is CSARDPGSNTGELFF.